This T cell receptor (beta chain) emerged from a study of T cells in women clearing cervical HPV infection. Across the study: Case blood was drawn when the lesion was first found; control blood after infection became undetectable.

Whole-study findings and limits: Richness plus V gene abundances separated cases from controls with AUC less than 0.9. TRBV6-7 abundance was lower in cases than controls (roughly 0.12% versus 0.15%). Repertoire richness, not evenness, was significantly elevated in CIN3+ cases versus controls.

As to this clone: The antigen is undetermined. Read coverage stops 3 residues before the CDR3 terminus; the germline J gene supplies the remainder.

This table comes from immunoSEQ multiplex PCR, and its TCRdb copy is limited to in-frame clones, with some not included. The listing contains roughly 35,000 clones. The CDR3 covers 14 residues. Trimming cost V 5 bases and J 4 bases, with 12 bases left between them. Germline CDR1 reads LNHDA; CDR2 reads SQIVND (reference sequence). The specimen sequenced was blood buffy coat. This receptor was identified in a woman aged 18-70 years with a cervical HPV16 infection that either progressed to CIN3+ or cleared (not recorded which). The chain is built from TRBV19 and TRBJ1-5; D call uncertain. CDR3 protein: CASSASTANQPQHF. The covered CDR3 bases are TGTGCCAGTAGTGCCTCTACTGCTAATCAGCCC.